This T cell receptor beta chain was sequenced for a study of blood T cell repertoires in COVID-19. Study information: The United States, Italy and Spain provided the acute and convalescent COVID-19 samples. In each case, the material was cDNA or gDNA derived from T cells, B-cell-depleted T cells, or PBMCs.

In the source study's methods: Amplification from reference gene primers served as the basis for estimated nucleated cell counts. Assay: immunoSEQ multiplex PCR; the TCRdb copy retains only in-frame clones and omits some. The DNA was the basis for D and trimming; V, J and clone size are from that table. The table records under 150,000 clones, 84% of them present only once. CDR3 length: 15 amino acids. In germline, CDR1 is SGHKS, CDR2 YYEKEE (reference sequence). V was trimmed by 3 bases and J by 8 bases, leaving 15 bases between them. V gene TRBV5-5 combines with J gene TRBJ1-6; D unresolved. Sequenced material: peripheral blood. The receptor's source is a human donor in a cohort sampled during active COVID-19. The CDR3 loop reads CASSSRTPEDSPLHF. DNA for the CDR3: TGTGCCAGCAGCTCTCGGACCCCGGAGGATTCACCCCTCCACTTT.